Below, one T cell receptor (beta chain) is given with its context. Antigen: not known. Quantitative 5'-RACE with molecular barcodes generated TCR beta libraries. TCRdb re-derived calls from the 5' RACE reads in MiXCR, one entry per CDR3 protein. The repertoire has about 130,000 distinct CDR3 sequences, approximately 9.9% of them found once; the top ten carry more than 3%. The sample comes from a study of CD8 T cells in ankylosing spondylitis. General observations from the study: Disease-linked clones had a CD8+ phenotype and relatively low frequency in peripheral blood. Earlier literature documents some of the motif variants in reactive arthritis synovial fluid and blood. There was a TCR beta motif, made of several highly homologous variants, that appeared characteristic of ankylosing spondylitis blood.

The CDR3 loop spans 16 amino acids. The germline V gene has CDR1 SGHRS and CDR2 YFSETQ. V shed 0 bases and J 0 bases; nucleotides not matched to a gene: 5. The chain has TRBV5-1 and TRBJ2-7; TRBD2 matches 8 bases. Sequencing input: blood, either unsorted or a sorted T cell fraction (not recorded which). This receptor was obtained from a male donor with ankylosing spondylitis or in good health (not recorded which). DNA of the CDR3: TGCGCCAGCAGCTTGGATCCAGCGGGAGACTCCTACGAGCAGTACTTC. Its protein product is CASSLDPAGDSYEQYF.